The clone carrying this T cell receptor (beta chain) was detected ten times or more. The antigen is undetermined. The data belong to a study of T cells after yellow fever vaccination. About the research overall: Preparation of fractions with low cell numbers was performed using SMART-Seq v4 Ultra Low Input.

Study results and limitations: Post-booster samples contained most primary-vaccination clones (approximately 96% CD4, around 88% CD8).

Template switching by 5'RACE produced TCR cDNA, adding a universal primer site and UMIs. TCRdb ran MiXCR on the 5' RACE reads and lists one entry per CDR3 protein. The profile covers approximately 330,000 distinct CDR3 sequences, with roughly an eighth appearing a single time and around 3% taken by the ten largest. The germline CDR1 and CDR2 sequences are DFQATT and SNEGSKA (reference sequence). The CDR3 sequence is 15 residues long. V was cut by 0 bases and J by 7 bases, with 15 bases left in between. The origin of this receptor is a man aged 18 to 35 who received the YFV17D yellow fever vaccine. V and J are TRBV20-1 and TRBJ2-2; D perhaps matches TRBD1 (6 bases). Sequenced material: CD4+ T cells sorted from PBMCs, taken 15 days after the yellow fever booster vaccination. The CDR3, as DNA: TGCAGTGCTAGAGACTACAGGGCCCGGGGCGGGGAGCTGTTTTTT. Protein sequence: CSARDYRARGGELFF.